The 3 T cell receptor beta chains listed next were all sequenced from one sample in a study of blood T cell repertoires in COVID-19. TCRdb keeps only in-frame clones here, not all; method: immunoSEQ multiplex PCR. The sample holds 290,000 or so clones, around nine tenths seen once. The sequencing sample was made of peripheral blood. Every receptor here comes from a man in his sixties or seventies with acute or convalescent COVID-19.

The chain joins TRBV3-1 (or the pseudogene TRBV3-2) to TRBJ2-7, with a tentative D call TRBD1 (5 bases). V gave up 0 bases and J gave up 3 bases, with 9 bases separating them. The CDR3 has 14 residues. CDR1 is LGHDT and CDR2 is YNNKEL in the germline V gene (reference sequence). The CDR3 region is CASSQDHTGYEQYF. For the CDR3, the DNA is TGTGCCAGCAGCCAAGATCACACAGGCTACGAGCAGTACTTC.

The rearrangement uses TRBV7-2 and TRBJ2-7, with TRBD1 matching 7 bases. The J segment lost 1 base and the V segment lost 4 bases, leaving 4 bases of the junction unmatched. Germline assignment: CDR1 SGHTA and CDR2 FQGNSA. The CDR3 has 14 amino acids. Here the CDR3 reads CASSWETGSYEQYF. As DNA, the CDR3 is TGTGCCAGCAGCTGGGAGACAGGGTCCTACGAGCAGTACTTC.

V is TRBV5-8 and J is TRBJ2-3; 11 bases fit TRBD2. The junction had 5 bases not matched to a gene; V was cut back by 4 bases and J by 1 base. The CDR3 has 16 amino acids. Germline V gene lookup returns CDR1 SGHTS and CDR2 YDEGEE. The CDR3 nucleotides read TGTGCCAGCAGCGAAGGGACTAGCGGAGGCACAGATACGCAGTATTTT. Amino acids: CASSEGTSGGTDTQYF.